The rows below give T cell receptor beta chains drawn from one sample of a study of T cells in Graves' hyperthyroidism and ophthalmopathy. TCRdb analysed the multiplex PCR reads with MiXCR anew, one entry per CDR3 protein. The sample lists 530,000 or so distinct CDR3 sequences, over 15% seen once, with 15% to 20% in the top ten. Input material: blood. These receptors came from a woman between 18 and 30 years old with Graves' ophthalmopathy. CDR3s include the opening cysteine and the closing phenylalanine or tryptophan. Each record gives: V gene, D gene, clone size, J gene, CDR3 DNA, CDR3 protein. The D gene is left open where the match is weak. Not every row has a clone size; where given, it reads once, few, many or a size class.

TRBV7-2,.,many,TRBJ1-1,TGTGCCAGCAGCTTCCTTTCCCAGGAGAACACTGAAGCTTTCTTT,CASSFLSQENTEAFF
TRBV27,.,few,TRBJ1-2,TGTGCCAGCAGACCGAGGACGGTTCTAGACTATGGCTACACCTTC,CASRPRTVLDYGYTF
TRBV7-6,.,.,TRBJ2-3,TGTGACAGCAGCTTATCTCTAGCTTCAGATACGCAGTATTTT,CDSSLSLASDTQYF
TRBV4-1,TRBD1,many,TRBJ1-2,TGCGCCAGCAGCCAAAGGGGACAGGGGATCTCGGGCTACACCTTC,CASSQRGQGISGYTF
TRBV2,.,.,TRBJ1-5,TGTGCCAGCAGTGTGTCGGCGGGTAAGGGACAGCCCCAGCATTTT,CASSVSAGKGQPQHF
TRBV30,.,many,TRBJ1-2,TGTGCCTGGAGCGTTGGAGCGGCTGGGGGCTACACCTTC,CAWSVGAAGGYTF
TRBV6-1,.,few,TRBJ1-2,TGTGCCAGCAGTGAAACATACCGGGACAAAACTGGCTACACCTTC,CASSETYRDKTGYTF
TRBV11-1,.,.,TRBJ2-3,TGTGCCAGCAGCGCTGACAGGAGCACAGATACGCAGTATTTT,CASSADRSTDTQYF
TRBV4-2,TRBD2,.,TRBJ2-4,TGTGCCAGCAGCCAACCAAGGACTAGCGGTGTAGCCAAAAACATTCAGTACTTC,CASSQPRTSGVAKNIQYF
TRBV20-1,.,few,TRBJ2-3,TGCAGTGCCTTAAATAGCGGAGCTAGCACAGATACGCGGTATTTT,CSALNSGASTDTRYF
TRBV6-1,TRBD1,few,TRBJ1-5,TGTGCCAGCAGTCCTCCGGGACAGGGAAACAATCAGCCCCAGCATTTT,CASSPPGQGNNQPQHF
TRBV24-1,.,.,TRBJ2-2,TGTGCCACCAGTCAACGTAGGTTAGCGGACACCGGGGAGCTGTTTTTT,CATSQRRLADTGELFF
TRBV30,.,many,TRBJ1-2,TGTGCCTGGAGTGTCGGTAGGGCTAACTATGGCTACACCTTC,CAWSVGRANYGYTF
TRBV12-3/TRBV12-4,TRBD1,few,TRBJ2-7,TGTGCCAGCAGTTTAACGGGACAGGGGATAGGCTACGAGCAGTACTTC,CASSLTGQGIGYEQYF
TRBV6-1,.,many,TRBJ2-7,TGTGCCAGCAGTGAAGCGGGTAGGGTCAACGAGCAGTACTTC,CASSEAGRVNEQYF
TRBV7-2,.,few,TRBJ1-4,TGTGCCAGCAGCTTTGGGGGGAGTGAAAAACTGTTTTTT,CASSFGGSEKLFF
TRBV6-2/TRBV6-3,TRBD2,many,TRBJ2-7,TGTGCCAGCACCCGACTAGCGGGAGGTCACGAGCAGTACTTC,CASTRLAGGHEQYF
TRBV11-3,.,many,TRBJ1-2,TGTGCCAGCAGCTTCCCCCCGTATTATGGCTACACCTTC,CASSFPPYYGYTF
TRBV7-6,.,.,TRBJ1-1,TGTGCCAGCAGCCCGGACTGGAACACTGAAGCTTTCTTT,CASSPDWNTEAFF
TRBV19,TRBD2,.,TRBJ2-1,TGTGCCAGCACCACGATCGGGGGGGGGTCCTACAGGGTGTTCTTC,CASTTIGGGSYRVFF
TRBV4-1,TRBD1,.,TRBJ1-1,TGCGCCAGCAGCCCGACCGGGACAGAGAACACTGAAGCTTTCTTT,CASSPTGTENTEAFF
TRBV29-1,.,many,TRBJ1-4,TGCAGCGTTGAAGATTGGTTCAGGGGCGCGGGACGACTGTTTTTT,CSVEDWFRGAGRLFF
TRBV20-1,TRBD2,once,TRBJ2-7,TGCAGTGCTAGTTCCGTGACTAGCGGGAGGGCCTACGAGCAGTACTTC,CSASSVTSGRAYEQYF
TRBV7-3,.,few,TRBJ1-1,TGTGCCAGCAGAAGACAGGAGAACACTGAAGCTTTCTTT,CASRRQENTEAFF
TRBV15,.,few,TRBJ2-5,TGTGCCACCAGCAGACGAACGGACATCCCAGAGACCCAGTACTTC,CATSRRTDIPETQYF
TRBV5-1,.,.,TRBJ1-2,TGTGCCAGCAGCTTGTCGGCAGACCCCGCTAACTATGGCTACACCTTC,CASSLSADPANYGYTF
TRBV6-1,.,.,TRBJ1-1,TGTGCCAGCCGGGTCTCGATGGGGAACACTGAAGCTTTCTTT,CASRVSMGNTEAFF
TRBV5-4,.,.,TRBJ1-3,TGTGCCAGCAGCAGCTGGGAGAGCTCTGGAAACACCATATATTTT,CASSSWESSGNTIYF
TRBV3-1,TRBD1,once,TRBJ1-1,TGTGCCAGCAGCCGCGAGACAGGGAAGAACACTGAAGCTTTCTTT,CASSRETGKNTEAFF
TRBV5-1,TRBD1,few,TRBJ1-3,TGCGCCAGCAGCCATCGGGGGACAGAGGGAAACACCATATATTTT,CASSHRGTEGNTIYF
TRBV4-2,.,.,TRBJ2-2,TGTGCCAGCAGCCCGAGCATGCTATCTGCGGACACCGGGGAGCTGTTTTTT,CASSPSMLSADTGELFF
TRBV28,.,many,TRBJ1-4,TGTGCCAGCAGTTTGTTTAAGAGGGTATATAATGAAAAACTGTTTTTT,CASSLFKRVYNEKLFF
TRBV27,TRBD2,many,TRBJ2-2,TGTGCCAGCAGTTTATTTGGGGAGGGCGGGGAGCTGTTTTTT,CASSLFGEGGELFF
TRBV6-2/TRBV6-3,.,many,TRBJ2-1,TGTGCCAGCAGTTACGAGGGAAGGGTCGTCCATGAGCAGTTCTTC,CASSYEGRVVHEQFF
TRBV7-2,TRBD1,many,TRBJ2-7,TGTGCCAGCAGCCCGCGGACAGGATTCTACGAGCAGTACTTC,CASSPRTGFYEQYF
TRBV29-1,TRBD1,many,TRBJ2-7,TGCAGCGTTGCCGGGACAGGCGCCTCCTACGAGCAGTACTTC,CSVAGTGASYEQYF
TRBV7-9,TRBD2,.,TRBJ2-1,TGTGCCAGCAGCTTGGCTCCGGGTAGCGGGGGGTACAATGAGCAGTTCTTC,CASSLAPGSGGYNEQFF
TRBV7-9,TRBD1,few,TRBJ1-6,TGTGCCAGCAGCTTAGAGGGGACAGGGATGTCACCCCTCCACTTT,CASSLEGTGMSPLHF
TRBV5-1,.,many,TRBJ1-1,TGCGCCAGCAGCTTGGGGGGTGAGGGGACTGAAGCTTTCTTT,CASSLGGEGTEAFF
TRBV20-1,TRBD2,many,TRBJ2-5,TGCAGTGCTACTAGCCATCTAGCGGGAGGGCCGGAGACCCAGTACTTC,CSATSHLAGGPETQYF
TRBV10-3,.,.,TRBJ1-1,TGTGCCATCCAGCGGGGGGTAAACACTGAAGCTTTCTTT,CAIQRGVNTEAFF
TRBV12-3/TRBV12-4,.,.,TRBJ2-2,TGTGCCAGCAGTTTACAGGCTTCGAACACCGGGGAGCTGTTTTTT,CASSLQASNTGELFF
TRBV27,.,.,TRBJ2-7,TGTGCCAGCAGTTTATCGGTAACAGGGCCCGAGCAGTACTTC,CASSLSVTGPEQYF
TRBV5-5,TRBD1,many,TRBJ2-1,TGTGCCAGCAGCTTGGATTGGACAGGGGGCTACAATGAGCAGTTCTTC,CASSLDWTGGYNEQFF
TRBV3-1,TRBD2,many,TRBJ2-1,TGTGCCAGCAGCCAGGCGCACACCGGGACTAGGAGATACAATGAGCAGTTCTTC,CASSQAHTGTRRYNEQFF
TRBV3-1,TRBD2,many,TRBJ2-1,TGTGCCAGCAGCCAACGCCGGGGGGGGGAGCAGTTCTTC,CASSQRRGGEQFF
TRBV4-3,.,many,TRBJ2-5,TGCGCCAGCAGCCCCTCGGAGGGGACGGGGGAGACCCAGTACTTC,CASSPSEGTGETQYF
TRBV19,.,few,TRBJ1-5,TGTGCCAGTAGTGGATTCGCGACGGGGATCGAGCCCCAGCATTTT,CASSGFATGIEPQHF
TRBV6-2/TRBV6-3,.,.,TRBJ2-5,TGTGCCAGCGAAGGGAAAGCAGGGAGGAAAGAGACCCAGTACTTC,CASEGKAGRKETQYF
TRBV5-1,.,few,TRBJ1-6,TGCGCCAGCGCCTTCCGGGATCATAATTCACCCCTCCACTTT,CASAFRDHNSPLHF
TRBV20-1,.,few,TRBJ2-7,TGCAGTGCTAGGAAGCCGAGCTCCTACGAGCAGTACTTC,CSARKPSSYEQYF
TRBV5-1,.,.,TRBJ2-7,TGCGCCAGCAGCTTGGCCTCCCCAGGGAACGAGCAGTACTTC,CASSLASPGNEQYF
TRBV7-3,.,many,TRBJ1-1,TGTGCCAGCAGCCCTCTTGGGGATTCTGAAGCTTTCTTT,CASSPLGDSEAFF
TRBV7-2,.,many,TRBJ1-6,TGTGCCAGCGCCCAATCGCAACCTAATTCACCCCTCCACTTT,CASAQSQPNSPLHF
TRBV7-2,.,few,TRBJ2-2,TGTGCCAGCACCGGGACGGGGACTTCTTCCGGGGAGCTGTTTTTT,CASTGTGTSSGELFF